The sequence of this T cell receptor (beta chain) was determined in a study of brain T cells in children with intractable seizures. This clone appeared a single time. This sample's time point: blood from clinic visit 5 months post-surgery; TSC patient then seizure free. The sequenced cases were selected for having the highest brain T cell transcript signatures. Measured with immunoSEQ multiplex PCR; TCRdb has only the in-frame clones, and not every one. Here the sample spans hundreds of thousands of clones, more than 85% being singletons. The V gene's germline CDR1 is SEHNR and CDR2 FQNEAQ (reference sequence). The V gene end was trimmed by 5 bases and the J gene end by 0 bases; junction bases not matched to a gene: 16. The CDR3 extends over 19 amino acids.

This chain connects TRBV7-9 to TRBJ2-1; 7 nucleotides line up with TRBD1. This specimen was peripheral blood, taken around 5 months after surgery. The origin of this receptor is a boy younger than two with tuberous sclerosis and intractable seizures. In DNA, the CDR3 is TGTGCCAGCAGCCGCCTGCTGGAGAGAGGGGGCGGCTCCTACAATGAGCAGTTCTTC. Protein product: CASSRLLERGGGSYNEQFF.